Given below is one T cell receptor beta chain in context. Germline is not matched at one junction end, which may reflect a read error. TCRdb re-derived calls from the PCR reads in MiXCR, one entry per CDR3 protein. This sample has 25,000 to 30,000 distinct CDR3 sequences, with about 50% found just once. This entry is derived from a study of CD4 and CD8 cells across lung adenocarcinoma regions. The germline V gene encodes CDR1 ENHRY and CDR2 SYGVKD. The CDR3 sequence is 14 residues long. The patients had localized lung adenocarcinoma, a non-small cell subtype. This TCR came from a male donor with lung adenocarcinoma. The CD4 and CD8 labels of this study may be unreliable. The sample was CD8+ T cells from the center of a lung tumor. The genes are TRBV10-3 and TRBJ2-3; either TRBD1 or TRBD2 may supply D (5 bases each). CDR3 region: CAVAGSRGPDTQYF. In nucleotides, the CDR3 is TGTGCGGTCGCAGGGAGCCGTGGTCCAGATACGCAGTATTTC.